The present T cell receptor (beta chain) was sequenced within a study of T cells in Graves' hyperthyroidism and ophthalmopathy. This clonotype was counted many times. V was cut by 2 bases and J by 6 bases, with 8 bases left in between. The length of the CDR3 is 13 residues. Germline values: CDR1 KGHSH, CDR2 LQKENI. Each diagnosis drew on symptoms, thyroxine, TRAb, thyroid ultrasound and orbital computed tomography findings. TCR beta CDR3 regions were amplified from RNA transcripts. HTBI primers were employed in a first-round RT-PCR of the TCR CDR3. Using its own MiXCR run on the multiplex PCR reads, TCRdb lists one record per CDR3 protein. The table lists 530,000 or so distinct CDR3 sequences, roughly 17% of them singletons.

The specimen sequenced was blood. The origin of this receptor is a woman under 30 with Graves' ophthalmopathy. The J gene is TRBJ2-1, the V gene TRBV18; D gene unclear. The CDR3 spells CASSPGIINEQFF. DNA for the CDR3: TGTGCCAGCTCACCAGGGATTATCAATGAGCAGTTCTTC.